This T cell receptor (beta chain) derives from a study of control samples from healthy donors and cancer patients. Germline assignment: CDR1 LGHDT and CDR2 YNNKEL (reference sequence). The CDR3 runs to 14 residues. Trimming removed 3 bases at V and 3 bases at J, with 12 bases between. The assay was immunoSEQ multiplex PCR, and TCRdb's table has in-frame clones only and misses some. The sample contains about 130,000 clones, around 90% of which appear only once. The material sequenced was blood. This sequence joins TRBV3-1 (or the pseudogene TRBV3-2) and TRBJ2-7; possibly TRBD1 for D (5 bases). The TCR originated in a man between 18 and 29 years old in good health. In DNA form, the CDR3 reads TGTGCCAGCAGCCAGCTCGACAGAAACTACGAGCAGTACTTC. This sequence encodes CASSQLDRNYEQYF.